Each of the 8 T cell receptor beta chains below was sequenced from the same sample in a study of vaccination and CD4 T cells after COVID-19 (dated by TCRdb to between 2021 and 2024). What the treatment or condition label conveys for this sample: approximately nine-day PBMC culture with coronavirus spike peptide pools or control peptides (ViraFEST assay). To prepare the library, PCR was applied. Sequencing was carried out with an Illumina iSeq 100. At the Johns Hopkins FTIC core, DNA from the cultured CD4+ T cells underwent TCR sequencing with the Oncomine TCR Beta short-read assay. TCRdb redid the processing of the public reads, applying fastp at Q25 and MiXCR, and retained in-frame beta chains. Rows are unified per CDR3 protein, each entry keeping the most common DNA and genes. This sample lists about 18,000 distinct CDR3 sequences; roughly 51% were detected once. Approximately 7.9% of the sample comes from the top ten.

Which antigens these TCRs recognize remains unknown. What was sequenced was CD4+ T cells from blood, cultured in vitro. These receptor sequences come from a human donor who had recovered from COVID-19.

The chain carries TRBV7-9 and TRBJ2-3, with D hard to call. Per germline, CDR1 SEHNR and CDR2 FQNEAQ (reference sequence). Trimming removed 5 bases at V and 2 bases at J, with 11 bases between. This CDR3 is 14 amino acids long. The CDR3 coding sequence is TGTGCCAGCAGCGCCCCCTATCACACAGATACGCAGTATTTT. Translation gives CASSAPYHTDTQYF.

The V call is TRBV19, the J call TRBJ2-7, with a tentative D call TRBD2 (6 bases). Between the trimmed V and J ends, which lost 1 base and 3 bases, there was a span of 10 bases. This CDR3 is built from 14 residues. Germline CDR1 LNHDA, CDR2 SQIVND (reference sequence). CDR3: CASSIAGGGYEQYF. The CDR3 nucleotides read TGTGCCAGTAGTATAGCCGGGGGAGGCTACGAGCAGTACTTC.

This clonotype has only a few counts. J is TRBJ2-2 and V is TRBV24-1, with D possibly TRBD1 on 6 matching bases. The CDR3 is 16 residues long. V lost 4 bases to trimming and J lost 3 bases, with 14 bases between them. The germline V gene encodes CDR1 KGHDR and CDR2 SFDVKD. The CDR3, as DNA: TGTGCCACCAGTGACGTACAGGGAATCGACACCGGGGAGCTGTTTTTT. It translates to CATSDVQGIDTGELFF.

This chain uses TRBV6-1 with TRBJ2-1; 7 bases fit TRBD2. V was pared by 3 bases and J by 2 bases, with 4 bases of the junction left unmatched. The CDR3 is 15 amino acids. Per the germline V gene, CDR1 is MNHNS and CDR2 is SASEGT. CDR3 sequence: CASSDGLVAYNEQFF. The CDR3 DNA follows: TGTGCCAGCAGTGACGGACTAGTGGCCTACAATGAGCAGTTCTTC.

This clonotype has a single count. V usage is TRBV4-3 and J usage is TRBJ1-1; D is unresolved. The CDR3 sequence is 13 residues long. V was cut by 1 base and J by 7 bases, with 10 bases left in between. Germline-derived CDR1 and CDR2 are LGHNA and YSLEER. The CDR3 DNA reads TGCGCCAGCAGCCAAGGTAGACTCGGTGAAGCTTTCTTT. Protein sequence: CASSQGRLGEAFF.

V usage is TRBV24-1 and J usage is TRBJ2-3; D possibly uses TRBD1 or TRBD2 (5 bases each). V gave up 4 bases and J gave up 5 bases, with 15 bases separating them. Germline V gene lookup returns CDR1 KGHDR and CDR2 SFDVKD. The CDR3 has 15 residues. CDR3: CATSESGPLGDTQYF. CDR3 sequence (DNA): TGTGCCACCAGTGAGTCGGGACCCCTAGGAGATACGCAGTATTTT.

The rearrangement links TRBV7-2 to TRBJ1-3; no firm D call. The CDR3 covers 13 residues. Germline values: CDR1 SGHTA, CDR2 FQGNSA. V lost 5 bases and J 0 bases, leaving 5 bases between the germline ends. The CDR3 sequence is CASSRSSGNTIYF. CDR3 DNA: TGTGCCAGCAGCCGATCCTCTGGAAACACCATATATTTT.

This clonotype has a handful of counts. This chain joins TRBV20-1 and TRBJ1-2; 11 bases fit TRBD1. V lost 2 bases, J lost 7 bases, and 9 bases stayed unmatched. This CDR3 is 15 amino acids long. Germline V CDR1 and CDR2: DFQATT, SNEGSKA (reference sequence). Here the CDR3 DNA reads TGCAGTGCTAGAATCAAAGGACAGGGGGCCGGTGGCTACACCTTC. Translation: CSARIKGQGAGGYTF.